This TCR beta chain derives from a study of somatic mutations in cytotoxic T cells in rheumatoid arthritis. Per germline, CDR1 SGHTA and CDR2 FQGTGA. V lost 5 bases to trimming and J lost 2 bases, with 15 bases between them. The CDR3 is made up of 15 amino acids. Only a few counts were recorded for this clone. Its target is not known. Isolation of the CD4+ and CD8+ populations was accomplished via positive magnetic bead selection, with purity assessed by flow cytometry. Overall study results and limits: For rheumatoid arthritis patients, CD8+ clonality increased with age, whereas it did not in healthy controls. TRBV07's slight underrepresentation, observed in rheumatoid arthritis patients, lacked adjustment for multiple comparisons. Rheumatoid arthritis patients were compared with age-matched healthy controls, and their CD8+ T-cell clonality did not differ significantly.

Profiled with immunoSEQ multiplex PCR; TCRdb holds only in-frame clones, not every one. Of about 12,000 clones listed, just under 75% are singletons. Sample: CD8+ T cells sorted from blood. The clonotype originates from a woman aged 35 to 49 in good health. The gene calls are TRBV7-3 and TRBJ1-1, with D perhaps TRBD1 (6 bases). CDR3: CASSTGTRANTEAFF. The CDR3 nucleotides read TGTGCCAGCAGCACCGGGACACGGGCAAACACTGAAGCTTTCTTT.